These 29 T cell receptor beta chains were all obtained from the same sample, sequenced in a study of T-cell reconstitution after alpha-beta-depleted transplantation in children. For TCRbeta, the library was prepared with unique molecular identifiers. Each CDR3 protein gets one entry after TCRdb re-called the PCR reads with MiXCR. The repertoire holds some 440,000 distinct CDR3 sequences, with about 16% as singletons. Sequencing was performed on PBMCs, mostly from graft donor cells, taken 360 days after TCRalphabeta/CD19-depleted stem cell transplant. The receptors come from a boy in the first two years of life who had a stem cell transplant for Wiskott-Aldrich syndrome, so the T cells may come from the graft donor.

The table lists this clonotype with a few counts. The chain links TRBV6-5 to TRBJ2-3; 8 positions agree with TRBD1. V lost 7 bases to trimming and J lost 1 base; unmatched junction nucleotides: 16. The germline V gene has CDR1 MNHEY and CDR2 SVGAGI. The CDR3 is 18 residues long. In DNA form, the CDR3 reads TGTGCCAGCAACCTTCGGGGTGGACAGGGCATAGGCACAGATACGCAGTATTTT. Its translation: CASNLRGGQGIGTDTQYF.

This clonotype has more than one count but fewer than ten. CDR3 loop: CASSLGPALNTEAFF. The CDR3 nucleotides are TGCGCCAGCAGCTTGGGACCGGCCCTGAACACTGAAGCTTTCTTT. The V and J genes are TRBV5-1 and TRBJ1-1; D uncertain. CDR1 SGHRS and CDR2 YFSETQ come from the germline V gene. The CDR3 is 15 residues long. V lost 0 bases, J lost 0 bases, and 9 bases lay in between.

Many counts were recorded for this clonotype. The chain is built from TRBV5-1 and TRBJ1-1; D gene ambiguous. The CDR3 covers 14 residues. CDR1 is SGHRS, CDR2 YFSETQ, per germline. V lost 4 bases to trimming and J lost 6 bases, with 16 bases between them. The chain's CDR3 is CASSLDTYKAEAFF. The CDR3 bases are TGCGCCAGCAGCCTCGACACTTACAAGGCTGAAGCTTTCTTT.

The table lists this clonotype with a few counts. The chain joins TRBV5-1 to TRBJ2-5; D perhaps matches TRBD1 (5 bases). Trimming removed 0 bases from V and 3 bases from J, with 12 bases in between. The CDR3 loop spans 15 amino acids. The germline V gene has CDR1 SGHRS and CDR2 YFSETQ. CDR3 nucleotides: TGCGCCAGCAGCTTGGGGGATTTGACAGAAGAGACCCAGTACTTC. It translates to CASSLGDLTEETQYF.

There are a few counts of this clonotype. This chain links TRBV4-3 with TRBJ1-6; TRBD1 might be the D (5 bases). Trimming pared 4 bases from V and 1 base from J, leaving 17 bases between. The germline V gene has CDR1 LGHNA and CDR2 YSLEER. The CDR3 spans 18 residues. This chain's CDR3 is CASSRKGNTGSYNSPLHF. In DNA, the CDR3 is TGCGCCAGCAGCCGAAAGGGGAATACAGGTTCCTATAATTCACCCCTCCACTTT.

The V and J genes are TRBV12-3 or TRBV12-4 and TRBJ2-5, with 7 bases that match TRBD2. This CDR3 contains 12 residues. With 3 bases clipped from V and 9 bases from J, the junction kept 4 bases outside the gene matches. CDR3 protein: CASSFQGGAQYF. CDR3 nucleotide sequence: TGTGCCAGCAGTTTTCAGGGAGGGGCCCAGTACTTC.

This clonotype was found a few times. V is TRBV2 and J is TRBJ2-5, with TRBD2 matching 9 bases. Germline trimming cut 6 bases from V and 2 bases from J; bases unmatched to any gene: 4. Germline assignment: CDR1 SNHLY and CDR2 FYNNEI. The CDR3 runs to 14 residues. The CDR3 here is CASRSSGAQETQYF. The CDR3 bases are TGTGCCAGCAGGTCTAGCGGGGCACAAGAGACCCAGTACTTC.

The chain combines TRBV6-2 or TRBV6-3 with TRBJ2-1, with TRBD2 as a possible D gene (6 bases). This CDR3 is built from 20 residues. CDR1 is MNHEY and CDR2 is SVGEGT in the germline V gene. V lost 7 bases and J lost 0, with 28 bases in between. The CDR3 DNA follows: TGTGCCAGCACAGTGAGCCCTCGGGGGTTTTTTTCCAGCTCCTACAATGAGCAGTTCTTC. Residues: CASTVSPRGFFSSSYNEQFF.

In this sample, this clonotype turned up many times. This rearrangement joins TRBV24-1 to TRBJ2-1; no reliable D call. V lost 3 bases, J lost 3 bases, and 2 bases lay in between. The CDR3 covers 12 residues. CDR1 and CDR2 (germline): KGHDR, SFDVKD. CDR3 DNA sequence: TGTGCCACCAGTGATGTCTACAATGAGCAGTTCTTC. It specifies CATSDVYNEQFF.

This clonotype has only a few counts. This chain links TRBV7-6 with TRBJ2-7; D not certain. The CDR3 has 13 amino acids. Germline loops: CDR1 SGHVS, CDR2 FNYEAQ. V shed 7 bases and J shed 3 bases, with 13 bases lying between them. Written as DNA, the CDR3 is TGTGCCAGCAACCCTAGACTGGGCTACGAGCAGTACTTC. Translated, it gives CASNPRLGYEQYF.

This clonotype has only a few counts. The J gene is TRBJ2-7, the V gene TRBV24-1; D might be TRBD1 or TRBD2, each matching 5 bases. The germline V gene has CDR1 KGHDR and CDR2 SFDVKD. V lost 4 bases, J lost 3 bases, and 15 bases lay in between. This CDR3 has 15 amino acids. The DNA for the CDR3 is TGTGCCACCAGTGAAGCCGGGACGGGATACTACGAGCAGTACTTC. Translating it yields CATSEAGTGYYEQYF.

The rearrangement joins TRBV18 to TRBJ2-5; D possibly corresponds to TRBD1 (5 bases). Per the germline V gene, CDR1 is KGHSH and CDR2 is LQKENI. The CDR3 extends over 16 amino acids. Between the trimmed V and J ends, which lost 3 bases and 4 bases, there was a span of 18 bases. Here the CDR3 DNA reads TGTGCCAGCTCACCTCCTGCAGGCCATAGGGGAGAGACCCAGTACTTC. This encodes CASSPPAGHRGETQYF.

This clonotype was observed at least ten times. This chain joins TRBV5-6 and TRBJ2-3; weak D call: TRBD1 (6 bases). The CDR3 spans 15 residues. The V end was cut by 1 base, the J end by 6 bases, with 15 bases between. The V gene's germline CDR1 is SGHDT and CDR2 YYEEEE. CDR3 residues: CASSLRAGAADTQYF. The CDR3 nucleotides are TGTGCCAGCAGCTTGCGGGCAGGGGCAGCTGATACGCAGTATTTT.

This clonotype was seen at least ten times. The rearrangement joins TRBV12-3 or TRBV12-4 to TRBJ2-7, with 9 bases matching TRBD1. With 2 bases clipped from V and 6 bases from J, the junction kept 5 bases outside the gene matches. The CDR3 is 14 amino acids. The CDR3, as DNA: TGTGCCAGCAGTTTAACTGGGACAGGGAGCGAGCAGTACTTC. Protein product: CASSLTGTGSEQYF.

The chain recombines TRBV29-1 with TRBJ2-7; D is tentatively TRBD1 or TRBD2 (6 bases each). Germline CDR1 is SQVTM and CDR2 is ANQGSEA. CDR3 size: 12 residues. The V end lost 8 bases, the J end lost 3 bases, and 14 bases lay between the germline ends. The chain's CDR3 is CSFRGAVYEQYF. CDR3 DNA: TGCAGCTTTAGGGGGGCGGTCTACGAGCAGTACTTC.

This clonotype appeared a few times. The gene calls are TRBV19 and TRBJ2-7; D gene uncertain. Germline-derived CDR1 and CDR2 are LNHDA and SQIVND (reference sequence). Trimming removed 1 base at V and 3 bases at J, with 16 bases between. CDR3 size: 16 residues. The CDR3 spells CASSIGPRERLYEQYF. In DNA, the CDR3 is TGTGCCAGTAGTATAGGCCCGAGAGAGCGCCTCTACGAGCAGTACTTC.

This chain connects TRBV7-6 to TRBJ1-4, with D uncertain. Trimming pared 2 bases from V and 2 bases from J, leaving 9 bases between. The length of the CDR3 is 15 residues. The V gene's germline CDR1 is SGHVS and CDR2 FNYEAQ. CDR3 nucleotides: TGTGCCAGCAGCTTAACGAGGGCTACTAATGAAAAACTGTTTTTT. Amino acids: CASSLTRATNEKLFF.

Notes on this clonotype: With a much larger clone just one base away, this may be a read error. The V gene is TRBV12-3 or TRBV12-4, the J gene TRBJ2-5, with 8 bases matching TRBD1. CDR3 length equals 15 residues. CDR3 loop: CASSSAIRGLETQHF. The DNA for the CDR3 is TGTGCCAGCAGTTCCGCGATCAGGGGGCTAGAGACCCAGCACTTC.

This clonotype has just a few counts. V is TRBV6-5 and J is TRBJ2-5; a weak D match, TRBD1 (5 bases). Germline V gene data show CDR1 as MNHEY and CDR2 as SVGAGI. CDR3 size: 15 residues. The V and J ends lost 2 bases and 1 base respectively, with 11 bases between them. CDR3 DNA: TGTGCCAGCAGTTACCGGCCAAGGGGCCAAGAGACCCAGTACTTC. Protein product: CASSYRPRGQETQYF.

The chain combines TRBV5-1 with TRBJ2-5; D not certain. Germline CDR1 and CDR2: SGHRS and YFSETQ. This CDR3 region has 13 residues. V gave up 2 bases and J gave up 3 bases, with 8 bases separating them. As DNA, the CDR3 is TGCGCCAGCAGCTTTAGTAGGGAAGAGACCCAGTACTTC. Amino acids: CASSFSREETQYF.

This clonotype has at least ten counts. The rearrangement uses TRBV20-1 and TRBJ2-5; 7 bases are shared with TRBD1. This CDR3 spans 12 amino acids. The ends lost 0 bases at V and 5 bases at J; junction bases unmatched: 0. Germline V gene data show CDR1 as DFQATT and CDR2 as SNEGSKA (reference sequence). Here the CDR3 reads CSARDRGETQYF. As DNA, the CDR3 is TGCAGTGCTAGAGACAGGGGGGAGACCCAGTACTTC.

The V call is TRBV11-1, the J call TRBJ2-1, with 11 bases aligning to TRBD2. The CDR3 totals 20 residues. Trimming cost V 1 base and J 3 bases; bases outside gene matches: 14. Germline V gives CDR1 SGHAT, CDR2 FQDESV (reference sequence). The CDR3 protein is CASSLVVSLAGEPLYNEQFF. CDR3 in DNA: TGTGCCAGCAGCTTAGTTGTTTCACTAGCGGGGGAACCTCTCTACAATGAGCAGTTCTTC. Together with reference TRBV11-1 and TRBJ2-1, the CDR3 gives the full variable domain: EAEVAQSPRYKITEKSQAVAFWCDPISGHATLYWYRQILGQGPELLVQFQDESVVDDSQLPKDRFSAERLKGVDSTLKIQPAELGDSAMYLCASSLVVSLAGEPLYNEQFFGPGTRLTVL.

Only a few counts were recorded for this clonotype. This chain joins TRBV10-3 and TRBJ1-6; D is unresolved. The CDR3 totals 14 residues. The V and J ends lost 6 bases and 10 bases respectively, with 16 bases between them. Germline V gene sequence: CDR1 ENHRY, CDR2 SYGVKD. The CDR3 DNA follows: TGTGCCATCAGCCGTGGTGGCTCCGGCTCACCCCTCCACTTT. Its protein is CAISRGGSGSPLHF.

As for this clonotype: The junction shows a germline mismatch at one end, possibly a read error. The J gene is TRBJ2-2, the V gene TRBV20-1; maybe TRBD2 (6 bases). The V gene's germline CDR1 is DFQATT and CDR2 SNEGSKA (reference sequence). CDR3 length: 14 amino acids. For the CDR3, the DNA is TGCAGTACCAGCCGGGAGCTAAGTTCTGGGGGGCTGTTTTTT. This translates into CSTSRELSSGGLFF.

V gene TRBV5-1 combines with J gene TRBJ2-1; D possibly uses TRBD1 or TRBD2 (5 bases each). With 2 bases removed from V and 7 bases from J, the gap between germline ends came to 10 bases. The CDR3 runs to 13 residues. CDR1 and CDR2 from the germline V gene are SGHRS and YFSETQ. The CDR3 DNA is TGCGCCAGCAGCTTTCTCGGGACGAATGAGCAGTTCTTC. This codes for CASSFLGTNEQFF.

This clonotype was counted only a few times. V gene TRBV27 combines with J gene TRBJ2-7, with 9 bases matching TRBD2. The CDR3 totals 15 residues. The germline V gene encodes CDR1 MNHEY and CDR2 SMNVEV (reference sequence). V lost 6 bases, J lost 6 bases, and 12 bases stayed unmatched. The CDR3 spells CASSPIARGGREQYF. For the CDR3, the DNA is TGTGCCAGCAGCCCTATTGCGCGGGGGGGTCGCGAGCAGTACTTC.

In nucleotides, the CDR3 is TGTGCCAGCAGCCAGGTGGCTGGAAACACCATATATTTT. Translation: CASSQVAGNTIYF. The V and J genes are TRBV3-1 and TRBJ1-3; D unclear. V lost 3 bases and J 2 bases, leaving 5 bases between the germline ends. The CDR3 runs 13 residues. Per germline, CDR1 LGHDT and CDR2 YNNKEL (reference sequence).

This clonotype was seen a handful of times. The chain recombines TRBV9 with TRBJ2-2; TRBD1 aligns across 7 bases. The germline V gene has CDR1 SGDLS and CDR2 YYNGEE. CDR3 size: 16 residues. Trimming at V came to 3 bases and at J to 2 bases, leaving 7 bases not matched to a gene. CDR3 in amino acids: CASSANRGTNTGELFF. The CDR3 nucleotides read TGTGCCAGCAGCGCAAACAGGGGTACTAACACCGGGGAGCTGTTTTTT.

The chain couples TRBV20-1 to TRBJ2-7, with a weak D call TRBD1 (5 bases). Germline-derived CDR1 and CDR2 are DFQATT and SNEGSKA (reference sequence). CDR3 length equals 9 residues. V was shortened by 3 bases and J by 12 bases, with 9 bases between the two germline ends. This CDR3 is CSASKGWYF. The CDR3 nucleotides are TGCAGTGCTAGTAAGGGGTGGTACTTC.